A single sample gave rise to the 7 T cell receptor beta chains below, sequenced in a study of Graves' ophthalmopathy and Graves' hyperthyroidism. The study amplified TCR beta CDR3 regions using RNA transcripts. In the first round, RT-PCR was carried out with HTBI primers, and a multiplex PCR formed the second round. TCRdb used MiXCR to reprocess the multiplex PCR reads, holding one entry per CDR3 protein. The sample has a few hundred thousand distinct CDR3 sequences, about 18% seen once; the top ten hold approximately 2.4%. The sequencing input was peripheral blood. These receptors were taken from an adult woman with stable Graves' hyperthyroidism.

The rearrangement links TRBV11-2 to TRBJ1-1; 8 bases align to TRBD1. This CDR3 has 17 amino acids. CDR1 and CDR2 (germline): SGHAT, FQNNGV. Trimming at V came to 5 bases and at J to 1 base, leaving 12 bases not matched to a gene. The CDR3, as DNA: TGTGCCAGCAGCCCCCGGGGGCAGGGGGCGAGGAACACTGAAGCTTTCTTT. This gives the protein CASSPRGQGARNTEAFF.

The CDR3 region is CASSQDGGFETEAFF. The CDR3 DNA reads as TGTGCCAGCAGCCAAGATGGGGGGTTCGAGACTGAAGCTTTCTTT. The chain is built from TRBV3-1 and TRBJ1-1; weak D call: TRBD1 (5 bases). V lost 0 bases to trimming and J lost 5 bases, with 13 bases between them. CDR1 is LGHDT, CDR2 YNNKEL, per germline (reference sequence). The CDR3 is made up of 15 amino acids.

This chain uses TRBV19 with TRBJ2-4; D not resolved. The CDR3 sequence is 13 residues long. The ends were cut back, 8 bases at V and 7 bases at J, with 15 bases in the middle. Germline CDR1 is LNHDA and CDR2 is SQIVND (reference sequence). CDR3 nucleotide sequence: TGTGCCAGTCTACGTCGCGGTGCCAACATTCAGTACTTC. Translation: CASLRRGANIQYF.

This clonotype was counted only a few times. A much bigger clone sits one base away, suggesting this may be a read error. The J gene is TRBJ2-7, the V gene TRBV10-2; no firm D call. Germline V lookup: CDR1 WSHSY, CDR2 SAAADI. This CDR3 contains 11 residues. The CDR3 DNA is TGCGCCAGCAGGCACTCCTACGATCAGTACTTC. As protein: CASRHSYDQYF.

The chain recombines TRBV7-8 with TRBJ2-7; D gene unclear. There are 12 residues in the CDR3. CDR1 SGHVS and CDR2 FQNEAQ come from the germline V gene. V gave up 6 bases and J gave up 2 bases, with 8 bases separating them. CDR3 nucleotides: TGTGCCAGCAGTCCATTTGCCTACGAGCAGTACTTC. The encoded protein is CASSPFAYEQYF.

Details on this clonotype: Since a much larger clone is just one base distant, this may be a read error. This chain links TRBV5-1 with TRBJ1-6, with TRBD1 identical over 10 bases. CDR1 SGHRS and CDR2 YFSETQ come from the germline V gene. This CDR3 region has 17 residues. In DNA, the CDR3 is TGCGCCAGCAGCTTGTACCCGGGACAGGGGAATAATCCACCCCTCCACTTT. It encodes CASSLYPGQGNNPPLHF.

Notes on this clonotype: Just one base apart from a much larger clone, this may be a read error. V is TRBV18 and J is TRBJ2-7, with 10 bases fitting TRBD2. The CDR3 contains 14 residues. The germline CDR1 and CDR2 sequences are KGHSH and LQKENI. The DNA of the CDR3 is TGTGCCAGCTCTCTAGCGGGAGTCACCTACGAGCAGTGCTTC. Translated, it gives CASSLAGVTYEQCF.